This TCR beta chain was retrieved from a study of siplizumab effects on memory and regulatory T cells. Study-level findings and limits: Significantly reduced by siplizumab was the cumulative frequency of alloreactive sequences, namely those traceable to unstimulated CD4+ memory cells. Naive T cells looked more diverse than memory cells, and they looked like major contributors to the alloresponse. Solely a minor proportion of alloreactive clones could be assigned to unstimulated subsets.

On this clone itself: The target antigen is unknown.

The CDR3 length is 15 residues. The germline gives CDR1 SQVTM, CDR2 ANQGSEA. The V and J ends lost 5 bases and 2 bases respectively, with 18 bases between them. Sequencing was performed with immunoSEQ multiplex PCR; in TCRdb, only in-frame clones are kept and a portion is missing. The sample carries 85,000 to 90,000 clones, 90% recorded once. This sequence originates from a human donor in good health. The specimen sequenced was CD4+ T cells sorted from blood. The rearrangement uses TRBV29-1 and TRBJ1-2; no clear D. CDR3 loop: CSVSSVAGANYGYTF. CDR3 coding DNA: TGCAGCGTTTCCTCGGTTGCGGGCGCGAACTATGGCTACACCTTC.